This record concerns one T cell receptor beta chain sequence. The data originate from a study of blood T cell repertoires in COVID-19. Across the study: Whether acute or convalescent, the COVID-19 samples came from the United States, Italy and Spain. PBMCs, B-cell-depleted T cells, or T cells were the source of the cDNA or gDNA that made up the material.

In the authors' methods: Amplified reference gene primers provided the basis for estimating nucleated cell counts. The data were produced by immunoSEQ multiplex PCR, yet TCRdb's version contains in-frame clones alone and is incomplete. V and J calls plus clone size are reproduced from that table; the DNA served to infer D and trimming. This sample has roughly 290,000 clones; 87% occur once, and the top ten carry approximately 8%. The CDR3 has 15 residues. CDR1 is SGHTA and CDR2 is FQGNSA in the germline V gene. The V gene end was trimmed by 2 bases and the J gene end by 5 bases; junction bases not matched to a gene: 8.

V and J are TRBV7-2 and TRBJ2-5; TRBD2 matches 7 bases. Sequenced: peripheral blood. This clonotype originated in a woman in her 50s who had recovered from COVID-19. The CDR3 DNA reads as TGTGCCAGCAGCTTAAGGTCGGGGGGTTGGGAGACCCAGTACTTC. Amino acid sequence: CASSLRSGGWETQYF.